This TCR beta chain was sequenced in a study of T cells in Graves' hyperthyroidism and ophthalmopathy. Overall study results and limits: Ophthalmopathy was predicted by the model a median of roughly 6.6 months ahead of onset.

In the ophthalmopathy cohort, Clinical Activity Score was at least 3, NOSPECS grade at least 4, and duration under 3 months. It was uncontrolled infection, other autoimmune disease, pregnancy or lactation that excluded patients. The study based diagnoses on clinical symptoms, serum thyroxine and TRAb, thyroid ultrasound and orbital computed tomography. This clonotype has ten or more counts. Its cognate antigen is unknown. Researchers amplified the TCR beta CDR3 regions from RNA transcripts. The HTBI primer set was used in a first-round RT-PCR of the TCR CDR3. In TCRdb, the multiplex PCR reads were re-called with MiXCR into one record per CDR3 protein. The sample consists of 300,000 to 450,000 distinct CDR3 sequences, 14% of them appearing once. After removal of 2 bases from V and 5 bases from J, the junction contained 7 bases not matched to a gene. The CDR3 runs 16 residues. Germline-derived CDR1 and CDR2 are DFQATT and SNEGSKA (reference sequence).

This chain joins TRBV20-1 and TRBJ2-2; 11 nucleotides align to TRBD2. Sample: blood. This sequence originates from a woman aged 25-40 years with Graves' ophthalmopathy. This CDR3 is CSARFSGGAGTGELFF. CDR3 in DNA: TGCAGTGCTAGATTTAGCGGGGGGGCGGGGACCGGGGAGCTGTTTTTT.